This TCR beta chain appears in the sequencing data of a study of OX40 agonist ivuxolimab in advanced cancers. Study conclusions and caveats: Among expanded peripheral T cells, antigen specificity went undetermined.

As concerns this clone: The antigen is unknown.

The CDR3 loop spans 14 amino acids. Germline loops: CDR1 SGDLS, CDR2 YYNGEE. Trimming cost V 2 bases and J 8 bases, with 13 bases left between them. The method was immunoSEQ multiplex PCR; TCRdb's version includes in-frame clones alone and lacks a portion of them. This sample has roughly 77,000 clones, with around 85% found just once. Any history of autoimmune disease or systemic immunosuppression disqualified patients. The source was CD4+ or CD8+ T cells sorted from blood, collected in a trial of the OX40 agonist ivuxolimab. The V gene is TRBV9, the J gene TRBJ1-4; no reliable D call. This clonotype was obtained from an adult with an advanced solid tumor such as melanoma, head and neck, liver or kidney cancer. In nucleotides, the CDR3 is TGTGCCAGCAGCGTCGGCCCTGCTGGGGAAAAACTGTTTTTT. This gives the protein CASSVGPAGEKLFF. The entire variable domain, with the rest obtained from reference TRBV9 and TRBJ1-4, is as follows: DSGVTQTPKHLITATGQRVTLRCSPRSGDLSVYWYQQSLDQGLQFLIQYYNGEERAKGNILERFSAQQFPDLHSELNLSSLELGDSALYFCASSVGPAGEKLFFGSGTQLSVL.